This T cell receptor (beta chain) was obtained from a study of identical twins. cDNA molecules carried unique molecular identifiers, and template switching added a universal primer site. TCRdb re-analysed the 5' RACE reads in MiXCR, keeping a single row per CDR3 protein. The sample lists 400,000 to 550,000 distinct CDR3 sequences, more than 13% occurring once. This clonotype has just a few counts. Germline trimming cut 1 base from V and 5 bases from J; bases unmatched to any gene: 9. This CDR3 is built from 16 residues. CDR1 and CDR2 from the germline V gene are SEHNR and FQNEAQ (reference sequence). The sample was also reused in another study, on yellow fever vaccine responses in identical twins.

This sequence joins TRBV7-9 and TRBJ2-5, with TRBD2 matching over 8 bases. The sample taken for sequencing was CD4+ T cells sorted from blood. The TCR sequence derives from a woman aged 18 to 35 in good health. CDR3 DNA: TGTGCCAGCAGCTTAGGGAGCGGGGGTTTCGGGGAGACCCAGTACTTC. This sequence encodes CASSLGSGGFGETQYF.